The entry below describes one T cell receptor beta chain. The data belong to a study of blood T cell repertoires in COVID-19. CDR1 KGHSH and CDR2 LQKENI come from the germline V gene. This CDR3 contains 13 residues. The ends were cut back, 3 bases at V and 4 bases at J, with 9 bases in the middle. Data came from immunoSEQ multiplex PCR; TCRdb stores just in-frame clones and leaves some out. The table shows fewer than 65,000 clones, with 80% to 95% occurring only once. The sequenced sample consisted of peripheral blood. The chain is built from TRBV18 and TRBJ1-1; tentative D call: TRBD1 (5 bases). The receptor's source is a man aged 45-65 years with acute or convalescent COVID-19. In DNA form, the CDR3 reads TGTGCCAGCTCACCGGGGGGTGTCACTGAAGCTTTCTTT. Amino acids: CASSPGGVTEAFF. Full variable domain (missing parts from reference TRBV18 and TRBJ1-1): NAGVMQNPRHLVRRRGQEARLRCSPMKGHSHVYWYRQLPEEGLKFMVYLQKENIIDESGMPKERFSAEFPKEGPSILRIQQVVRGDSAAYFCASSPGGVTEAFFGQGTRLTVV.